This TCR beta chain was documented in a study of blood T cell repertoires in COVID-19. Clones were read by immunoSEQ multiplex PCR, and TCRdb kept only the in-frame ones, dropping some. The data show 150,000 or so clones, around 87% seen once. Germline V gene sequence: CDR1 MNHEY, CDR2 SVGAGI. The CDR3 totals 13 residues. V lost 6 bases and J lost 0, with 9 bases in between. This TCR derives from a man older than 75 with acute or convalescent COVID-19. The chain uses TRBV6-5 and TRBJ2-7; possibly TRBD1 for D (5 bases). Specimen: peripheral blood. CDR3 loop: CASSPGSSYEQYF. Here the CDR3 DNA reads TGTGCCAGCAGCCCAGGGTCCTCCTACGAGCAGTACTTC.